The 4 T cell receptor beta chains below were found in one sample sequenced in a study of regulatory T cells in long-lasting Graves disease. Specified time point: newly diagnosed GD, antithyroid drugs for less than 3 months. PBMC-derived RNA was used for the TCR library. In building TCR beta libraries, iRepertoire HTBI primers were used together with Arm-PCR of CDR3 regions. From the multiplex PCR reads, TCRdb called clonotypes with MiXCR, one entry per CDR3 protein. In the table there are around 450,000 distinct CDR3 sequences, 15% to 20% of which are singletons. This same sample was also part of a study on T cells in Graves' hyperthyroidism and ophthalmopathy.

Specimen: peripheral blood mononuclear cells (PBMCs), collected at new diagnosis, from a patient treated with antithyroid drugs. The receptors were gathered from a middle-aged man with Graves disease.

With regard to this clonotype: A much larger clone lies one base from this, so it may be a read error. The V gene is TRBV6-1, the J gene TRBJ2-1; 7 nucleotides match TRBD1. Germline V gene sequence: CDR1 MNHNS, CDR2 SASEGT. The CDR3 runs to 15 residues. The V and J ends lost 8 bases and 8 bases, in that order; junction bases with no gene match: 15. CDR3 sequence reads: CASSRVRDSTDEQFF. The CDR3 nucleotides are TGTGCCAGCTCAAGAGTAAGGGACAGTACTGATGAGCAGTTCTTC.

The CDR3 is CASSDSLGYGYTF. The CDR3 DNA reads TGTGCCAGCAGTGATAGCTTGGGATATGGCTACACCTTC. This chain links TRBV2 with TRBJ1-2; D remains ambiguous. This CDR3 is built from 13 residues. The V gene lost 3 bases and the J gene lost 5 bases, with 10 bases spanning the gap. Per the germline V gene, CDR1 is SNHLY and CDR2 is FYNNEI.

This clonotype appeared a few times. The chain joins TRBV10-2 to TRBJ2-1, with D tentatively TRBD1 or TRBD2 (6 bases each). V was pared by 6 bases and J by 1 base, with 22 bases between. CDR3 length: 18 amino acids. In germline, CDR1 is WSHSY, CDR2 SAAADI. CDR3 amino acids: CASSIAGLGAGSYNEQFF. Here the CDR3 DNA reads TGCGCCAGCAGCATAGCAGGGCTGGGGGCGGGGTCCTACAATGAGCAGTTCTTC.

The chain links TRBV14 to TRBJ2-7; TRBD2 agrees at 9 bases. The germline V gene encodes CDR1 SGHDN and CDR2 FVKESK. This CDR3 spans 14 amino acids. Trimming cost V 6 bases and J 3 bases; bases outside gene matches: 6. The DNA of the CDR3 is TGTGCCAGCAGTTTAGCGGGAGTATTCTACGAGCAGTACTTC. It codes for CASSLAGVFYEQYF.